The source of this T cell receptor beta chain is a study of control samples from healthy donors and cancer patients (dated by TCRdb to 2019 to 2021). With respect to this clone: Its antigen target is currently unknown. No clone much larger than this one lies a single base away; base qualities are absent.

Libraries were built with the immunoSEQ multiplex PCR assay. TCRdb took this table from immuneACCESS and kept in-frame rearrangements with V and J called. Such tables lack part of the clones; where checked against another copy, unresolved V genes explain under half of the gap, and the rest is unexplained. The sample table shows some 210,000 clones, and around 93% are seen once. Around 1.9% of the sample lies in the top ten. The germline V gene sets CDR1 to SGDLS and CDR2 to YYNGEE. The V end loses 0 bases and the J end loses 4 bases, and a stretch of 11 bases separates them. The CDR3 sequence holds 14 residues, the cysteine and phenylalanine included. Just the 42-base CDR3 DNA is kept, in frame starting at base 1.

This sequence was found in a man between 25 and 39 years old in good health. The chain joins TRBV9 to TRBJ2-7; the D gene identity is not certain. Material for sequencing was blood. CDR3 region: CASSVVEYPYEQYF. DNA sequence: TGTGCCAGCAGCGTAGTCGAATACCCTTACGAGCAGTACTTC. Extended through the reference TRBV9 and TRBJ2-7 proteins, this CDR3 yields the full variable domain: DSGVTQTPKHLITATGQRVTLRCSPRSGDLSVYWYQQSLDQGLQFLIQYYNGEERAKGNILERFSAQQFPDLHSELNLSSLELGDSALYFCASSVVEYPYEQYFGPGTRLTVT.